Following are 3 T cell receptor beta chains from one sample sequenced in a study of PD-1 blockade in classical Hodgkin lymphoma. Profiling relied on immunoSEQ multiplex PCR, and the TCRdb table lists in-frame clones only, not all of them. The sample includes tens of thousands of clones, less than 90% seen only once; the top ten take approximately 1.7%. Each patient's relapse followed autologous stem cell transplantation, and brentuximab vedotin exposure varied. From thawed PBMCs, CD4+ T cells were purified using magnetic negative selection. This specimen consisted of CD4+ T cells from blood, obtained at baseline. These receptors were taken from a human donor with classical Hodgkin lymphoma.

The table lists this clone with a count of one. V gene TRBV29-1 combines with J gene TRBJ2-1; 10 bases agree with TRBD2. Per the germline V gene, CDR1 is SQVTM and CDR2 is ANQGSEA. The CDR3 runs 13 residues. Unmatched junction bases numbered 1, after V lost 4 bases and J lost 4 bases. CDR3 in DNA: TGCAGCGTTGTGACTAGCGGGTACAATGAGCAGTTCTTC. Its protein product is CSVVTSGYNEQFF.

The chain joins TRBV7-2 to TRBJ1-1; D uncertain. The CDR3 consists of 14 residues. Per germline, CDR1 SGHTA and CDR2 FQGNSA. Trimming pared 5 bases from V and 1 base from J, leaving 11 bases between. CDR3 residues: CASSPWTGNTEAFF. DNA for the CDR3: TGTGCCAGCAGCCCTTGGACGGGGAACACTGAAGCTTTCTTT.

DNA for the CDR3: TGTGCCAGCAGCTTAAGCGCGGGGAACACTGAAGCTTTCTTT. Translated: CASSLSAGNTEAFF. The rearrangement joins TRBV7-2 to TRBJ1-1, with D unresolved. The CDR3 extends over 14 amino acids. Trimming removed 2 bases from V and 1 base from J, with 8 bases in between. CDR1 is SGHTA, CDR2 FQGNSA, per germline.